The 30 T cell receptor beta chains reported below all come from one sample, sequenced in a study of regulatory T cells in long-lasting Graves disease. The authors built TCR beta libraries using iRepertoire HTBI primers and Arm-PCR of CDR3 regions. One entry per CDR3 protein, called by TCRdb with MiXCR from the multiplex PCR reads. Seen here are about 460,000 distinct CDR3 sequences, 14% observed once, and the top ten hold approximately 17%. Regarding time point: newly diagnosed GD, antithyroid drugs for less than 3 months. The TCR library used RNA extracted from PBMCs. This sample also belongs to another study, concerning T cells in Graves' hyperthyroidism and ophthalmopathy.

Sequenced material: peripheral blood mononuclear cells (PBMCs), taken at new diagnosis, from a patient treated with antithyroid drugs. The source of these receptors is a woman between 50 and 59 years old with Graves disease.

This chain connects TRBV5-1 to TRBJ2-7; 8 positions agree with TRBD2. The CDR3 length is 15 residues. The J segment lost 0 bases and the V segment lost 1 base, leaving 3 bases of the junction unmatched. The germline V gene encodes CDR1 SGHRS and CDR2 YFSETQ. The CDR3 DNA follows: TGCGCCAGCAGCTTGTCTAGCGGGTACTCCTACGAGCAGTACTTC. Translating gives CASSLSSGYSYEQYF.

The rearrangement uses TRBV28 and TRBJ2-7; TRBD2 matches 14 bases. The J segment lost 3 bases and the V segment lost 3 bases, leaving 7 bases of the junction unmatched. CDR3 length: 17 residues. Germline-derived CDR1 and CDR2 are MDHEN and SYDVKM. The CDR3 DNA sequence: TGTGCCAGCAGTTTTAGGACTAGCGGGAGGACTTACTACGAGCAGTACTTC. Translated: CASSFRTSGRTYYEQYF. The full variable domain, in which reference TRBV28 and TRBJ2-7 provide the parts outside the CDR3, is DVKVTQSSRYLVKRTGEKVFLECVQDMDHENMFWYRQDPGLGLRLIYFSYDVKMKEKGDIPEGYSVSREKKERFSLILESASTNQTSMYLCASSFRTSGRTYYEQYFGPGTRLTVT.

Written as DNA, the CDR3 is TGCGCCAGCAGCTTGGGGCGACAGGGTCTTCAAGAGACCCAGTACTTC. Protein: CASSLGRQGLQETQYF. The gene calls are TRBV5-1 and TRBJ2-5; 7 bases are a match to TRBD1. V gave up 0 bases and J gave up 2 bases; unmatched junction bases: 7. This CDR3 is built from 16 residues. In germline, CDR1 is SGHRS, CDR2 YFSETQ.

The chain combines TRBV7-9 with TRBJ2-5; 8 positions match TRBD2. This CDR3 region has 13 residues. Germline CDR1 SEHNR, CDR2 FQNEAQ (reference sequence). The V segment lost 7 bases and the J segment 4 bases; nucleotides outside the gene matches: 5. In nucleotides, the CDR3 is TGTGCCAGCATCCCGCTAGCGGGAGAGACCCAGTACTTC. Translating gives CASIPLAGETQYF.

This clonotype was found many times. CDR3: CASREVQETQYF. CDR3 nucleotide sequence: TGTGCCAGCAGGGAGGTCCAAGAGACCCAGTACTTC. The J gene is TRBJ2-5, the V gene TRBV28; possible D gene TRBD2, 5 bases. The CDR3 sequence is 12 residues long. CDR1 is MDHEN, CDR2 SYDVKM, per germline. Deletions cut 6 bases from V and 1 base from J, with 6 bases between.

J is TRBJ1-1 and V is TRBV19; D call uncertain. CDR3 length: 15 amino acids. V was pared by 3 bases and J by 1 base, with 12 bases between. CDR1 is LNHDA, CDR2 SQIVND, per germline (reference sequence). This CDR3 is CASSIILGENTEAFF. The CDR3 coding sequence is TGTGCCAGTAGTATCATTCTGGGCGAGAACACTGAAGCTTTCTTT. Filled out from reference TRBV19 and TRBJ1-1, the complete variable domain reads DGGITQSPKYLFRKEGQNVTLSCEQNLNHDAMYWYRQDPGQGLRLIYYSQIVNDFQKGDIAEGYSVSREKKESFPLTVTSAQKNPTAFYLCASSIILGENTEAFFGQGTRLTVV.

In its sample, this clonotype was seen many times. The chain is built from TRBV27 and TRBJ1-5; weak D call: TRBD1 (6 bases). CDR1 MNHEY and CDR2 SMNVEV come from the germline V gene (reference sequence). Between the trimmed V and J ends, which lost 2 bases and 6 bases, there was a span of 11 bases. The length of the CDR3 is 14 residues. The CDR3 sequence is CASSLDRRAQPQHF. The CDR3 nucleotides read TGTGCCAGCAGTTTAGACAGGAGAGCTCAGCCCCAGCATTTT.

This clonotype was observed many times. The chain combines TRBV6-1 with TRBJ2-5; 10 nucleotides match TRBD2. The CDR3 length is 14 residues. Germline values: CDR1 MNHNS, CDR2 SASEGT. The V gene end was trimmed by 6 bases and the J gene end by 4 bases; junction bases not matched to a gene: 5. The CDR3 DNA follows: TGTGCCAGCAGCCAGCGGGAGGGCCGAGAGACCCAGTACTTC. This gives the protein CASSQREGRETQYF.

This clonotype was counted many times. This chain links TRBV29-1 with TRBJ2-5; possible D gene TRBD1, 6 bases. Germline values: CDR1 SQVTM, CDR2 ANQGSEA. This CDR3 contains 15 residues. V was trimmed by 7 bases and J by 2 bases, leaving 20 bases between them. CDR3 in DNA: TGCAGCGCCTCAGGATCGGACAGTCTACAAGAGACCCAGTACTTC. Protein product: CSASGSDSLQETQYF.

This clonotype was observed at least ten times. This CDR3 reads CASIAQLYNEQFF. Written as DNA, the CDR3 is TGTGCCAGCATAGCGCAACTCTACAATGAGCAGTTCTTC. This chain uses TRBV2 with TRBJ2-1; D possibly corresponds to TRBD2 (5 bases). CDR1 and CDR2 (germline): SNHLY, FYNNEI. Trimming removed 7 bases at V and 3 bases at J, with 10 bases between. This CDR3 is 13 amino acids long.

This clonotype was found many times. The chain combines TRBV9 with TRBJ2-5, with TRBD2 identical over 7 bases. Trimming took 3 bases from V and 2 from J; bases not matched to a gene: 16. Germline CDR1 reads SGDLS; CDR2 reads YYNGEE. This CDR3 spans 18 amino acids. The CDR3 coding sequence is TGTGCCAGCAGCGGGGGAGGGAAACCTAGCTGGCTTCAAGAGACCCAGTACTTC. It is translated as CASSGGGKPSWLQETQYF.

This clonotype has at least ten counts. The rearrangement joins TRBV11-2 to TRBJ2-1; 9 bases agree with TRBD2. Trimming removed 2 bases from V and 3 bases from J; junction bases left unmatched: 5. This CDR3 comprises 16 residues. From germline, CDR1 is SGHAT and CDR2 FQNNGV. CDR3 protein: CASSLPLAGFYNEQFF. The CDR3 nucleotides read TGTGCCAGCAGCTTACCTCTAGCGGGGTTCTACAATGAGCAGTTCTTC.

The sample holds many counts of this clonotype. V usage is TRBV7-2 and J usage is TRBJ2-5, with TRBD2 as a possible D gene (6 bases). This CDR3 comprises 15 residues. The V and J ends lost 1 base and 5 bases respectively, with 14 bases between them. Germline V gene lookup returns CDR1 SGHTA and CDR2 FQGNSA. The DNA of the CDR3 is TGTGCCAGCAGCTTAGTCTATTCTAGCGCGGAGACCCAGTACTTC. Translation gives CASSLVYSSAETQYF.

This clonotype was seen a few times. This chain uses TRBV13 with TRBJ2-3; weak D call: TRBD1 (5 bases). CDR3 length: 16 residues. Trimming pared 0 bases from V and 0 bases from J, leaving 10 bases between. Looked up from germline, CDR1 is PRHDT and CDR2 is FYEKMQ (reference sequence). The CDR3 is CASSLGRRASTDTQYF. The CDR3, as DNA: TGTGCCAGCAGCTTAGGTCGCAGGGCCAGCACAGATACGCAGTATTTT.

This clonotype was observed at least ten times. The chain has TRBV2 and TRBJ2-7; weak D call: TRBD2 (6 bases). V was cut by 8 bases and J by 0 bases, with 11 bases left in between. The CDR3 has 13 residues. The germline V gene encodes CDR1 SNHLY and CDR2 FYNNEI. The CDR3 DNA is TGTGCCAGCGGGCGGGACGACTCCTACGAGCAGTACTTC. Residues: CASGRDDSYEQYF.

This clonotype was picked up many times. The J gene is TRBJ2-3, the V gene TRBV6-4; 9 bases line up with TRBD2. Germline trimming cut 6 bases from V and 0 bases from J; bases unmatched to any gene: 7. The CDR3 contains 16 residues. Germline assignment: CDR1 MRHNA and CDR2 SNTAGT. Written as DNA, the CDR3 is TGTGCCAGCAGCGAAAGCGGGACTAGCAGCACAGATACGCAGTATTTT. Translated: CASSESGTSSTDTQYF.

This clonotype was detected ten times or more. V is TRBV28 and J is TRBJ2-1; D might be TRBD2 (5 bases). The CDR3 runs to 13 residues. Germline V gives CDR1 MDHEN, CDR2 SYDVKM. V gave up 8 bases and J gave up 4 bases, with 12 bases separating them. CDR3 sequence reads: CASANRGYNEQFF. In DNA form, the CDR3 reads TGTGCCAGCGCAAACCGGGGATACAATGAGCAGTTCTTC.

At least ten counts were recorded for this clonotype. CDR3 region: CAWSGSSHEQYF. The CDR3 DNA is TGTGCCTGGAGTGGGTCCAGCCACGAGCAGTACTTC. The chain carries TRBV30 and TRBJ2-7; D unresolved. The CDR3 is 12 residues long. The V gene's germline CDR1 is GTSNPN and CDR2 SVGIG (reference sequence). The ends were cut back, 1 base at V and 5 bases at J, with 9 bases in the middle.

This chain uses TRBV18 with TRBJ2-7; tentative D call: TRBD1 (6 bases). The ends were cut back, 5 bases at V and 6 bases at J, with 17 bases in the middle. Looked up from germline, CDR1 is KGHSH and CDR2 is LQKENI. This CDR3 is built from 14 residues. CDR3 in DNA: TGTGCCAGCTCATCCAACAGGGAAAGCTTCGAGCAGTACTTC. Translation: CASSSNRESFEQYF. Looking up the rest from reference TRBV18 and TRBJ2-7 gives the full variable domain: NAGVMQNPRHLVRRRGQEARLRCSPMKGHSHVYWYRQLPEEGLKFMVYLQKENIIDESGMPKERFSAEFPKEGPSILRIQQVVRGDSAAYFCASSSNRESFEQYFGPGTRLTVT.

Remarks on this clonotype: Since a much larger clone is just one base distant, this may be a read error. This sequence joins TRBV28 and TRBJ1-2; 10 bases align to TRBD1. Germline V lookup: CDR1 MDHEN, CDR2 SYDVKM. CDR3 length: 13 amino acids. This CDR3 is CAGRSTGGDGYTF. In nucleotides, the CDR3 is TGTGCCGGCAGGTCGACAGGGGGCGATGGCTACACCTTC.

Only a few counts were recorded for this clonotype. Germline is not matched at one junction end, which may reflect a read error. J is TRBJ2-1 and V is TRBV6-1; TRBD1 agrees at 10 bases. Germline CDR1 is MNHNS and CDR2 is SASEGT. The CDR3 is 13 amino acids. The DNA of the CDR3 is TGTGCCAGCAGCACATTTGACAGGGGGCGCAGATCCTTC. Protein sequence: CASSTFDRGRRSF.

With regard to this clonotype: A much larger clone lies a single base off, so this may be a read error. V is TRBV5-1 and J is TRBJ2-4, with 8 bases fitting TRBD2. The junction had 19 bases not matched to a gene; V was cut back by 4 bases and J by 13 bases. From germline, CDR1 is SGHRS and CDR2 YFSETQ. The CDR3 spans 16 residues. The CDR3 DNA is TGCGCCAGCAGCCTATCAGCGGGAGCCCCCTACAATGAGCAGTACTTC. Amino acid sequence: CASSLSAGAPYNEQYF.

This clonotype occurred many times. The V and J genes are TRBV20-1 and TRBJ2-1, with D uncertain. CDR1 DFQATT and CDR2 SNEGSKA come from the germline V gene (reference sequence). The CDR3 covers 15 residues. The V end was cut by 0 bases, the J end by 0 bases, with 9 bases between. The CDR3: CSARDRRRSYNEQFF. The CDR3, as DNA: TGCAGTGCTAGAGATCGACGCCGCTCCTACAATGAGCAGTTCTTC.

V and J are TRBV2 and TRBJ2-3; TRBD2 matches 7 bases. V shed 2 bases and J 4 bases; nucleotides not matched to a gene: 9. The CDR3 is made up of 16 amino acids. Germline assignment: CDR1 SNHLY and CDR2 FYNNEI. The CDR3 bases are TGTGCCAGCAGTGAACGGGCGGGAGACGTGGCAGATACGCAGTATTTT. Translated: CASSERAGDVADTQYF.

CDR3 residues: CASRQLDSKNTEAFF. CDR3 sequence (DNA): TGTGCCAGCAGACAACTCGACAGCAAGAACACTGAAGCTTTCTTT. The rearrangement links TRBV7-9 to TRBJ1-1, with a weak D call TRBD1 (5 bases). Per the germline V gene, CDR1 is SEHNR and CDR2 is FQNEAQ (reference sequence). V lost 6 bases to trimming and J lost 1 base, with 15 bases between them. The CDR3 spans 15 residues.

Ten or more counts support this clonotype. The chain is built from TRBV5-1 and TRBJ2-7; D call uncertain. CDR1 is SGHRS, CDR2 YFSETQ, per germline. Trimming pared 2 bases from V and 2 bases from J, leaving 8 bases between. The length of the CDR3 is 13 residues. In nucleotides, the CDR3 is TGCGCCAGCAGCTTAGGCTTTACCTACGAGCAGTACTTC. This gives the protein CASSLGFTYEQYF.

In the case of this clonotype: The junction departs from germline at one end; a sequencing error may be responsible. The J gene is TRBJ2-7, the V gene TRBV28, with D unresolved. The CDR3 sequence is 13 residues long. Germline V gene sequence: CDR1 MDHEN, CDR2 SYDVKM. The CDR3 loop reads CACSSSPEYEQHF. The CDR3 coding sequence is TGTGCCTGCAGCTCCTCCCCAGAATACGAGCAGCACTTC.

This rearrangement joins TRBV5-8 to TRBJ1-1, with 10 positions matching TRBD1. The germline gives CDR1 SGHTS, CDR2 YDEGEE. CDR3 length: 16 amino acids. After removal of 5 bases from V and 5 bases from J, the junction contained 12 bases not matched to a gene. The CDR3 here is CASSYHPGTGVTEAFF. Here the CDR3 DNA reads TGTGCCAGCAGTTACCATCCCGGGACAGGGGTTACTGAAGCTTTCTTT.

The table lists this clonotype with a few counts. The chain uses TRBV20-1 and TRBJ2-4; TRBD2 aligns across 9 bases. The CDR3 sequence is 16 residues long. The ends lost 5 bases at V and 1 base at J; junction bases unmatched: 9. Germline CDR1 reads DFQATT; CDR2 reads SNEGSKA (reference sequence). The CDR3 bases are TGCAGTGCTCCGACCGGGACTAGCTTCGCCAAAAACATTCAGTACTTC. The encoded protein is CSAPTGTSFAKNIQYF.

Only a few counts were recorded for this clonotype. The chain is built from TRBV7-9 and TRBJ2-3; D might be TRBD2 (6 bases). Germline CDR1 and CDR2: SEHNR and FQNEAQ (reference sequence). The CDR3 sequence is 15 residues long. The germline V and J ends were trimmed by 1 base and 5 bases, with 13 bases remaining between them. The CDR3 DNA is TGTGCCAGCAGCTTAGGGGGACTGGGGGGAGATACGCAGTATTTT. Its protein is CASSLGGLGGDTQYF. The entire variable domain, with the rest obtained from reference TRBV7-9 and TRBJ2-3, is as follows: DTGVSQNPRHKITKRGQNVTFRCDPISEHNRLYWYRQTLGQGPEFLTYFQNEAQLEKSRLLSDRFSAERPKGSFSTLEIQRTEQGDSAMYLCASSLGGLGGDTQYFGPGTRLTVL.